This T cell receptor beta chain was found in a study of shared clonotypes between healthy human individuals. Broader study findings: Only blood was sampled, and tissue TCR repertoires likely differ from blood ones. Generally, naive subsets (rather than memory subsets) showed larger estimated richness.

CDR1 and CDR2 (germline): SEHNR, FQNEAQ (reference sequence). V lost 2 bases to trimming and J lost 5 bases, with 16 bases between them. The CDR3 length is 15 residues. Healthy HIV-negative adults with no recent acute infections or vaccinations were recruited as donors. The run depth of the assay was deep. Measured with immunoSEQ multiplex PCR; TCRdb has only the in-frame clones, and not every one. In the table there are about 1.5 million clones, 98% of which are singletons. Of note for this clone: Its antigen is unidentified.

This sequence joins TRBV7-9 and TRBJ2-7, with D possibly matching TRBD1 (5 bases). The receptor comes from a man aged 30-40 years in good health. The specimen was naive CD4+ T cells sorted from blood. Noted subset: CD45RA+ positively selected. Written as DNA, the CDR3 is TGTGCCAGCAGCTTATGGGGCAGGGCCTCGGACGAGCAGTACTTC. Amino acid sequence: CASSLWGRASDEQYF.